This T cell receptor beta chain originates from a study of CD4+ T cells in melanoma. Clones were sequenced by immunoSEQ multiplex PCR, and TCRdb holds only the in-frame ones, with some missing. Here the sample spans some 21,000 clones, around four fifths being singletons. The CDR3 is 16 residues long. V lost 2 bases to trimming and J lost 0 bases, with 13 bases between them. The germline V gene has CDR1 SGHRS and CDR2 YFSETQ. This chain links TRBV5-1 with TRBJ2-3; a weak D match, TRBD1 (6 bases). The receptor's source is a human donor with melanoma. The CDR3 DNA reads as TGCGCCAGCAGCTTACCCGGGACAACTAGCACAGATACGCAGTATTTT. It is translated as CASSLPGTTSTDTQYF.